The 7 T cell receptor beta chains below come from one sample, sequenced in a study of T-cell memory formation after mild COVID-19. TCRdb reprocessed the 5' RACE reads via MiXCR and lists one record per CDR3 protein. The data contain about 390,000 distinct CDR3 sequences, about a sixth of them seen just once; the ten biggest clones take up 20% to 25%. Sequenced: PBMCs or a T cell subset sorted from them (not recorded which). Every receptor here comes from a man in his late teens or twenties who had mild COVID-19 (a few samples of this study predate the infection). Cell type and time point are not known.

This clonotype was observed a few times. The chain combines TRBV20-1 with TRBJ2-3, with 9 bases that match TRBD2. Germline loops: CDR1 DFQATT, CDR2 SNEGSKA (reference sequence). The CDR3 consists of 14 residues. V was pared by 2 bases and J by 5 bases, with 5 bases of the junction left unmatched. The CDR3 sequence: CSARLAGRGDTQYF. CDR3 DNA: TGCAGTGCTAGACTAGCGGGGAGAGGAGATACGCAGTATTTT.

This clonotype was picked up many times. The chain links TRBV7-2 to TRBJ2-5, with 8 bases matching TRBD2. Germline CDR1 is SGHTA and CDR2 is FQGNSA. The CDR3 is 15 residues long. Trimming cost V 5 bases and J 3 bases; bases outside gene matches: 8. The CDR3 DNA sequence: TGTGCCAGCAGCCCCCAGGCAGCGGGGGAAGAGACCCAGTACTTC. Its protein product is CASSPQAAGEETQYF.

The chain uses TRBV12-3 or TRBV12-4 and TRBJ2-3, with TRBD1 matching 9 bases. V was pared by 6 bases and J by 6 bases, with 7 bases of the junction left unmatched. CDR3 size: 14 residues. Here the CDR3 DNA reads TGTGCCAGCAGGCATACAGGGGGCAGGGATACGCAGTATTTT. It yields the protein CASRHTGGRDTQYF.

This chain links TRBV7-6 with TRBJ1-2; D might be TRBD1 (6 bases). This CDR3 region has 17 residues. V was cut by 5 bases and J by 1 base, with 20 bases left in between. Germline CDR1 SGHVS, CDR2 FNYEAQ. CDR3 residues: CASSPPGQKTINYGYTF. CDR3 bases: TGTGCCAGCAGCCCTCCGGGACAAAAAACGATTAACTATGGCTACACCTTC.

V usage is TRBV20-1 and J usage is TRBJ1-6, with D hard to call. CDR3 length equals 14 residues. CDR1 and CDR2 from the germline V gene are DFQATT and SNEGSKA (reference sequence). Trimming pared 1 base from V and 7 bases from J, leaving 11 bases between. The CDR3, as DNA: TGCAGTGCTAGAGCAGGATCCCGAAATTCACCCCTCCACTTT. Translation gives CSARAGSRNSPLHF.

This clonotype has a single count. This rearrangement joins TRBV15 to TRBJ1-1, with unresolved D. Looked up from germline, CDR1 is LNHNV and CDR2 is YYDKDF (reference sequence). V was cut by 2 bases and J by 1 base, with 14 bases left in between. The CDR3 is 16 amino acids. In DNA, the CDR3 is TGTGCCACCAGCAGACCCTATACGGACCCGAACACTGAAGCTTTCTTT. Amino acid sequence: CATSRPYTDPNTEAFF.

This clonotype was counted only a few times. The CDR3 DNA follows: TGTGCCAGCAGCGCGGGACATGCTAGCAATCAGCCCCAGCATTTT. Translation: CASSAGHASNQPQHF. The rearrangement links TRBV9 to TRBJ1-5, with D possibly TRBD1 on 6 matching bases. Looked up from germline, CDR1 is SGDLS and CDR2 is YYNGEE. V gave up 3 bases and J gave up 0 bases, with 10 bases separating them. This CDR3 is 15 amino acids long.